The entry below gives a single T cell receptor (beta chain) sequence along with its context. These data belong to a study of blood T cell repertoires in COVID-19. Sequencing was performed with immunoSEQ multiplex PCR; in TCRdb, only in-frame clones are kept and a portion is missing. The sample has around 250,000 clones, 89% seen once. The CDR3 extends over 12 amino acids. V was cut by 6 bases and J by 13 bases, with 15 bases left in between. Germline lookup yields CDR1 MNHEY and CDR2 SVGEGT. The material sequenced was peripheral blood. The chain combines TRBV6-2 or TRBV6-3 with TRBJ1-4, with D possibly being TRBD1 (6 bases). This receptor was identified in a middle-aged woman who had recovered from COVID-19. In nucleotides, the CDR3 is TGTGCCAGCAGCTCCGGACAGAGAAGACTGTTTTTT. It yields the protein CASSSGQRRLFF.